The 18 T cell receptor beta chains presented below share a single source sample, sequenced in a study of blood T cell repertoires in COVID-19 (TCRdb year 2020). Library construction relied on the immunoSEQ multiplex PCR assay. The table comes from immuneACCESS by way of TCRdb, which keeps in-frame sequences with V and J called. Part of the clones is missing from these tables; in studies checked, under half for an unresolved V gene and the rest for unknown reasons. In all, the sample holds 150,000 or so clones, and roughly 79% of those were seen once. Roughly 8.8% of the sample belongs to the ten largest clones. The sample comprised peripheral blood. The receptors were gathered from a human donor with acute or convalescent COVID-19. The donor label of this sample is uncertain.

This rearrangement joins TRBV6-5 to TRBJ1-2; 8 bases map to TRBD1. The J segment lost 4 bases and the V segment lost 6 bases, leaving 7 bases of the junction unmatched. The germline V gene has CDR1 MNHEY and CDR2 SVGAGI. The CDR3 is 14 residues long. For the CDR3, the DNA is TGTGCCAGCAGAGGGACAGGCCATGTCTATGGCTACACCTTC. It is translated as CASRGTGHVYGYTF.

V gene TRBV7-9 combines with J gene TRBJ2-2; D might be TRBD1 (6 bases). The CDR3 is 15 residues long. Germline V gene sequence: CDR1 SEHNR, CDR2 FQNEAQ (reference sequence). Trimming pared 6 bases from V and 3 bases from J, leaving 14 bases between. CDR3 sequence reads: CASRPGEADTGELFF. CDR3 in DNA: TGTGCCAGCAGGCCAGGGGAAGCCGACACCGGGGAGCTGTTTTTT.

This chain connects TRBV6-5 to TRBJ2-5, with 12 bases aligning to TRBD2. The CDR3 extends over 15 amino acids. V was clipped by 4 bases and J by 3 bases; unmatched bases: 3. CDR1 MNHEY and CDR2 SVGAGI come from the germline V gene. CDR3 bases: TGTGCCAGCAGTTTTACTAGCGGGGGGAAAGAGACCCAGTACTTC. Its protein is CASSFTSGGKETQYF.

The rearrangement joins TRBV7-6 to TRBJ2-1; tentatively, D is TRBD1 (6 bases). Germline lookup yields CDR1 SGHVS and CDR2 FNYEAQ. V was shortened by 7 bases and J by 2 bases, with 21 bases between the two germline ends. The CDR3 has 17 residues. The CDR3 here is CASNQGPGTPTYNEQFF. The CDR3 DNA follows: TGTGCCAGCAATCAGGGCCCCGGGACACCGACCTACAATGAGCAGTTCTTC.

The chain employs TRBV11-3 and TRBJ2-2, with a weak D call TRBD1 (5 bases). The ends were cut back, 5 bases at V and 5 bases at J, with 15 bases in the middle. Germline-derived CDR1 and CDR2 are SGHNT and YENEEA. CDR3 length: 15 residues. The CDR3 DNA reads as TGTGCCAGCAGCCCAGGGTCTTTGGGGACCGGGGAGCTGTTTTTT. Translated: CASSPGSLGTGELFF.

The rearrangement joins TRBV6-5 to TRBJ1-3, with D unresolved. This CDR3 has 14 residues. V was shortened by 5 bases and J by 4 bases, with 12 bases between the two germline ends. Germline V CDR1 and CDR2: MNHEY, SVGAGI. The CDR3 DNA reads TGTGCCAGCAGTCCCCGACACCCGGGAAACACCATATATTTT. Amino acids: CASSPRHPGNTIYF.

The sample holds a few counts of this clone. The CDR3 loop is CASSERRANTEAFF. CDR3 nucleotide sequence: TGTGCCAGCAGTGAAAGGAGGGCAAACACTGAAGCTTTCTTT. The chain employs TRBV2 and TRBJ1-1; D not certain. The germline V gene encodes CDR1 SNHLY and CDR2 FYNNEI. Trimming shortened V by 2 bases and J by 2 bases, and 9 bases separated the two germline ends. The CDR3 is made up of 14 amino acids.

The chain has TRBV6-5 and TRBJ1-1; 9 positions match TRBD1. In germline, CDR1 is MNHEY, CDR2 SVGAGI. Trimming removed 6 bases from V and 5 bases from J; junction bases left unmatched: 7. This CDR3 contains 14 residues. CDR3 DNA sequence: TGTGCCAGCAGAGAGGGGACAGGGAGGACTGAAGCTTTCTTT. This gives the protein CASREGTGRTEAFF.

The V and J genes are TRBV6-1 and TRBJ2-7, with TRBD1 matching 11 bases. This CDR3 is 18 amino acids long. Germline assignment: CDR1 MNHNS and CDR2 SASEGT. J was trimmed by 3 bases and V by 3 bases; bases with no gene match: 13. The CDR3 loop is CASSDEGEDRGPLYEQYF. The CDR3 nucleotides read TGTGCCAGCAGTGATGAAGGAGAGGACAGGGGGCCCCTCTACGAGCAGTACTTC.

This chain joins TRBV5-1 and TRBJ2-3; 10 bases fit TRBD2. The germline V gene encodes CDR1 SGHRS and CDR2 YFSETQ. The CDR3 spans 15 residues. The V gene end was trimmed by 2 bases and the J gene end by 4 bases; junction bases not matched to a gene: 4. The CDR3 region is CASSLGSGGPDTQYF. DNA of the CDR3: TGCGCCAGCAGCTTAGGTAGCGGGGGGCCAGATACGCAGTATTTT.

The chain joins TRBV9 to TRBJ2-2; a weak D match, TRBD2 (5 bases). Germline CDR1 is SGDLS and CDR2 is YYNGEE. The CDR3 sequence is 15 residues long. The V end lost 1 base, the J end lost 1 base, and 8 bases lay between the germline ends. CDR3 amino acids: CASSVTGLNTGELFF. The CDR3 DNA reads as TGTGCCAGCAGCGTAACCGGACTGAACACCGGGGAGCTGTTTTTT.

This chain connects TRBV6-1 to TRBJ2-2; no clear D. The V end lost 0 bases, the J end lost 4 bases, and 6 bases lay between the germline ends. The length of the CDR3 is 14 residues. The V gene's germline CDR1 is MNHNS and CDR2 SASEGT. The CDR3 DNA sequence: TGTGCCAGCAGTGAAGCGCTTAGCACCGGGGAGCTGTTTTTT. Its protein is CASSEALSTGELFF.

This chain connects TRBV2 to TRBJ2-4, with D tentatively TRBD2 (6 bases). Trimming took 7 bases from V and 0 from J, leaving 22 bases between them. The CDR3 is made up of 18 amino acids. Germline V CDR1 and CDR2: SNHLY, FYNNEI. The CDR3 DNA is TGTGCCAGCAATCCTCGGGACTCCAGCCTCGGAGCCAAAAACATTCAGTACTTC. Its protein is CASNPRDSSLGAKNIQYF. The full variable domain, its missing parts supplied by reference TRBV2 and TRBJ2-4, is EPEVTQTPSHQVTQMGQEVILRCVPISNHLYFYWYRQILGQKVEFLVSFYNNEISEKSEIFDDQFSVERPDGSNFTLKIRSTKLEDSAMYFCASNPRDSSLGAKNIQYFGAGTRLSVL.

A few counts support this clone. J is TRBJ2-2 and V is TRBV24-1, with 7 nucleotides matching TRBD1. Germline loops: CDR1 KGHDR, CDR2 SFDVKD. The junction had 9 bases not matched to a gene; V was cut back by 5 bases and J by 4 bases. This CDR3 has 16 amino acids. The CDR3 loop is CATSGLSGTATGELFF. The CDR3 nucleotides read TGTGCCACCAGTGGCCTCTCCGGGACAGCCACCGGGGAGCTGTTTTTT.

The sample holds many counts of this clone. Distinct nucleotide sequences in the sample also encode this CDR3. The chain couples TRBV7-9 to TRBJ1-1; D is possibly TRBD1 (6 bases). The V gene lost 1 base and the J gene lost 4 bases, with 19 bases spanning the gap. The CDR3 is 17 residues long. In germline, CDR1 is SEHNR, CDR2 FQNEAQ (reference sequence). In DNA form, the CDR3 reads TGTGCCAGCAGCTTAGGAGGGGGAAGAGGGAGAAGCACTGAAGCTTTCTTT. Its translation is CASSLGGGRGRSTEAFF. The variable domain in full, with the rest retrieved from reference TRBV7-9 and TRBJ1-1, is DTGVSQNPRHKITKRGQNVTFRCDPISEHNRLYWYRQTLGQGPEFLTYFQNEAQLEKSRLLSDRFSAERPKGSFSTLEIQRTEQGDSAMYLCASSLGGGRGRSTEAFFGQGTRLTVV.

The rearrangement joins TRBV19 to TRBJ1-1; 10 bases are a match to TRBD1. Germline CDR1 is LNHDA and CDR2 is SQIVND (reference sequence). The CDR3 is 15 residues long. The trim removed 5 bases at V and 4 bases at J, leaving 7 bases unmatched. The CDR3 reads CASSARTGGGTEAFF. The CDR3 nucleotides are TGTGCCAGTAGTGCCCGGACAGGGGGAGGCACTGAAGCTTTCTTT. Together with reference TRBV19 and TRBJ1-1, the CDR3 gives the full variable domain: DGGITQSPKYLFRKEGQNVTLSCEQNLNHDAMYWYRQDPGQGLRLIYYSQIVNDFQKGDIAEGYSVSREKKESFPLTVTSAQKNPTAFYLCASSARTGGGTEAFFGQGTRLTVV.

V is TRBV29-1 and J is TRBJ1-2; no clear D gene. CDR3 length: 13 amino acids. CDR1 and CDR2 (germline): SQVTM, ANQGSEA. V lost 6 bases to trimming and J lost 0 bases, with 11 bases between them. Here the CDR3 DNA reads TGCAGCGTCCCCCATACTGCTAACTATGGCTACACCTTC. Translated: CSVPHTANYGYTF.

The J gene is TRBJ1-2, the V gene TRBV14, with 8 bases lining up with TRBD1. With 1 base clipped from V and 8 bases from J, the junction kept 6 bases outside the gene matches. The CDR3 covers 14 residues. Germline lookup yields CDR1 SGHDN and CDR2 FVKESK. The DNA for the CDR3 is TGTGCCAGCAGCCAAGCCTGGACAGGGAGAGGCTACACCTTC. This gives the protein CASSQAWTGRGYTF. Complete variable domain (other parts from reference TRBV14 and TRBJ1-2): EAGVTQFPSHSVIEKGQTVTLRCDPISGHDNLYWYRRVMGKEIKFLLHFVKESKQDESGMPNNRFLAERTGGTYSTLKVQPAELEDSGVYFCASSQAWTGRGYTFGSGTRLTVV.